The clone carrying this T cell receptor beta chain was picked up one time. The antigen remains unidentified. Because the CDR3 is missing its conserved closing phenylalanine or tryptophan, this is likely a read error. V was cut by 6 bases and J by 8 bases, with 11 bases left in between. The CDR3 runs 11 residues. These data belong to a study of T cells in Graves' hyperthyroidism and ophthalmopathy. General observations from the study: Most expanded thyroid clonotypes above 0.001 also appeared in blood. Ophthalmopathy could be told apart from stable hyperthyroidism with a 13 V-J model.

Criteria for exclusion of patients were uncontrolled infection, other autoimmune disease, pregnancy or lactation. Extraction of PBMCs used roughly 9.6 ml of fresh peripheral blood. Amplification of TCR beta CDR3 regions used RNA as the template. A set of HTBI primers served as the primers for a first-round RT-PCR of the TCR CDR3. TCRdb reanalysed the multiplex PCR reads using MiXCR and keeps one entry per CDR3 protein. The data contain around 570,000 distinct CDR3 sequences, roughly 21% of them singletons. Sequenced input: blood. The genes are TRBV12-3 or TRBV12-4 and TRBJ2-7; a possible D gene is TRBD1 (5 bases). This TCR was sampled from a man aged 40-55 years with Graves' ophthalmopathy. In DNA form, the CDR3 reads TGTGCCAGCAGCCGCAGGGTCCAGCAGTACTCC. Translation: CASSRRVQQYS.